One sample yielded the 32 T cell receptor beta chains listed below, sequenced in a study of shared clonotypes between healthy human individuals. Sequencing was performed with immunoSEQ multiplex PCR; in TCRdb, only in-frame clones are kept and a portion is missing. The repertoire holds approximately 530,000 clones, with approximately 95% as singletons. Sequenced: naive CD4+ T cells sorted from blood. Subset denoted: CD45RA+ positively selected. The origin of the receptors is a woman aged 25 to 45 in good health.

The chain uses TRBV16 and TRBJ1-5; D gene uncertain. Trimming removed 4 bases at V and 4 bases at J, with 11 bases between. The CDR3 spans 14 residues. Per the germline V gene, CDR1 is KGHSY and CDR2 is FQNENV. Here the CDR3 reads CASSRYGGNQPQHF. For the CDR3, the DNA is TGTGCCAGCAGCCGCTATGGTGGTAATCAGCCCCAGCATTTT.

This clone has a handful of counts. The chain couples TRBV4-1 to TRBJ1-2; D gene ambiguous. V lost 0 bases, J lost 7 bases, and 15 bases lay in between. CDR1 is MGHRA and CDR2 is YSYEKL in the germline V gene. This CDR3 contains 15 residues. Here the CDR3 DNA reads TGCGCCAGCAGCCAAGATCGAGGGAGATCAGGTGGCTACACCTTC. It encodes CASSQDRGRSGGYTF.

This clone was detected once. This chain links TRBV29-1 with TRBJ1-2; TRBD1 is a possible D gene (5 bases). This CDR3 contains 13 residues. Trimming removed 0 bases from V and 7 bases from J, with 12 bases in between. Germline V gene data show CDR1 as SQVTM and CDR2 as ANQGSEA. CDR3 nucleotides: TGCAGCGTTGAAGATCCCAGGGCCTCTGGCTACACCTTC. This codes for CSVEDPRASGYTF.

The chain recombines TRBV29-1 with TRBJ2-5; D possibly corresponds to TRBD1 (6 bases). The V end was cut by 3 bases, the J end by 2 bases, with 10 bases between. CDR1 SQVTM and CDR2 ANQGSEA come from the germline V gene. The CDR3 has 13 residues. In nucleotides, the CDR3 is TGCAGCGTTGATTGGACAGCTCAAGAGACCCAGTACTTC. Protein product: CSVDWTAQETQYF.

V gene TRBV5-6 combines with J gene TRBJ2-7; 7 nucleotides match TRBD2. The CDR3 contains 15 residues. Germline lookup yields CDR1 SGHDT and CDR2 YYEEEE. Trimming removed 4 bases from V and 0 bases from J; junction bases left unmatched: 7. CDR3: CASSLLQRDSYEQYF. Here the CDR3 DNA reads TGTGCCAGCAGCCTACTCCAGCGGGACTCCTACGAGCAGTACTTC.

CDR3 coding DNA: TGTGCCAGCCGTGACACGTACGAGCAGTACTTC. Its protein product is CASRDTYEQYF. The V and J genes are TRBV18 and TRBJ2-7; unclear D gene. Trimming left V 8 bases short and J 4 bases short, with 9 bases between. Germline V lookup: CDR1 KGHSH, CDR2 LQKENI. The CDR3 runs to 11 residues.

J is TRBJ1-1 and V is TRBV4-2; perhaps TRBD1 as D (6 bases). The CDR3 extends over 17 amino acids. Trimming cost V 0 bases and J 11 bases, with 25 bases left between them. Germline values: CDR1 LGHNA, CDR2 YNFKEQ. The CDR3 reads CASSQDGPQAGVSSAFF. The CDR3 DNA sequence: TGTGCCAGCAGCCAAGATGGGCCCCAGGCAGGGGTAAGTTCGGCTTTCTTT.

The CDR3 reads CTWAGDNEQFF. The CDR3 nucleotides are TGCACCTGGGCAGGGGATAATGAGCAGTTCTTC. The genes are TRBV20-1 and TRBJ2-1, with D perhaps TRBD1 (6 bases). The CDR3 is made up of 11 amino acids. From germline, CDR1 is DFQATT and CDR2 SNEGSKA (reference sequence).

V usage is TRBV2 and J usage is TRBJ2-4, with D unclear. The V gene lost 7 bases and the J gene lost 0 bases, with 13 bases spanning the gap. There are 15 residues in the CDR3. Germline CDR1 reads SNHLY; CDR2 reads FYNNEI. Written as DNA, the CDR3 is TGTGCCAGCAACGCGGAATCACTAGCCAAAAACATTCAGTACTTC. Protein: CASNAESLAKNIQYF.

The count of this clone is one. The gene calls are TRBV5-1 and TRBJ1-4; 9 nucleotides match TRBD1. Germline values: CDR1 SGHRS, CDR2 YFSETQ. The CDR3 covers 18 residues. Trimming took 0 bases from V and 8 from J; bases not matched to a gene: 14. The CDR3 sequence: CASSLAGGTGRVREKLFF. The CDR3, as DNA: TGCGCCAGCAGCTTGGCCGGCGGGACAGGGAGGGTTCGGGAAAAACTGTTTTTT.

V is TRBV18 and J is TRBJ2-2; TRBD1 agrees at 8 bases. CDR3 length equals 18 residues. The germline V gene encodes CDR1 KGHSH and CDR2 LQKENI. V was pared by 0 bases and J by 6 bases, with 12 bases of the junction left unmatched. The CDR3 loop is CASSPPRGRHRFPGELFF. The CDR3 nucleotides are TGTGCCAGCTCACCACCCAGGGGGCGCCACCGCTTCCCCGGGGAGCTGTTTTTT.

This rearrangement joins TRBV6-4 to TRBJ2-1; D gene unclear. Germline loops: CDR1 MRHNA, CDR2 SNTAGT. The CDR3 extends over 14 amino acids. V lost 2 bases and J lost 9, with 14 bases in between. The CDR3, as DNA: TGTGCCAGCAGTGACGGGCCGGTGGTTGGTGAGCAGTTCTTC. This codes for CASSDGPVVGEQFF.

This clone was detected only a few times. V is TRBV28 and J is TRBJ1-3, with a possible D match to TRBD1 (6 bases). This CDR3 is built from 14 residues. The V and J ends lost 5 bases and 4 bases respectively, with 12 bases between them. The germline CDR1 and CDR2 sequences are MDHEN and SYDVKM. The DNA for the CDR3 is TGTGCCAGCAGTCCCACAGGGTCAGGAAACACCATATATTTT. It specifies CASSPTGSGNTIYF.

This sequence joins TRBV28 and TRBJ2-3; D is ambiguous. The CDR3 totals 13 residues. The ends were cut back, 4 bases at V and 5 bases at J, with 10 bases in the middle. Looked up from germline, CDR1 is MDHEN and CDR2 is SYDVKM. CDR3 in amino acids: CASSSSSKDTQYF. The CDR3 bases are TGTGCCAGCAGTTCATCGTCAAAAGATACGCAGTATTTT.

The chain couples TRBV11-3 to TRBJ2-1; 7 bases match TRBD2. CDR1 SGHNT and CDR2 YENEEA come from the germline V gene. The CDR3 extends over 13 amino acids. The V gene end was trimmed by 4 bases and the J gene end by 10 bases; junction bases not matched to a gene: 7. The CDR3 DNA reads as TGTGCCAGCAGCTATAGGACTAGTCGAGAGCAGTTCTTC. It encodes CASSYRTSREQFF.

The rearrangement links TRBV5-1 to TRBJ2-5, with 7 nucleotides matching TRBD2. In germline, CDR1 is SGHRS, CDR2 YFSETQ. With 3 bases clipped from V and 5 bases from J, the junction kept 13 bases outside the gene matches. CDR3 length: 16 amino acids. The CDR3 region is CASSSSRAGVGETQYF. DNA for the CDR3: TGCGCCAGCAGCTCGAGCCGCGCGGGAGTTGGTGAGACCCAGTACTTC.

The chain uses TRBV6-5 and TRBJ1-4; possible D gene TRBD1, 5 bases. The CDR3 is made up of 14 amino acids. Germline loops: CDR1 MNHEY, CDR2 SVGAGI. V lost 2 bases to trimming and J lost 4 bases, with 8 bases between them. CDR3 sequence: CASSYQQGNEKLFF. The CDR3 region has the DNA TGTGCCAGCAGTTACCAGCAGGGTAATGAAAAACTGTTTTTT.

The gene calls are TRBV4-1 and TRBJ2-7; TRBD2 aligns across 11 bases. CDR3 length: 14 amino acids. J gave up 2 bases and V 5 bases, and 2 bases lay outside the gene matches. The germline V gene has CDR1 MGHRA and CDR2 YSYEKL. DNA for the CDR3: TGCGCCAGCAGCAGACTAGCGGGAACCTACGAGCAGTACTTC. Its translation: CASSRLAGTYEQYF.

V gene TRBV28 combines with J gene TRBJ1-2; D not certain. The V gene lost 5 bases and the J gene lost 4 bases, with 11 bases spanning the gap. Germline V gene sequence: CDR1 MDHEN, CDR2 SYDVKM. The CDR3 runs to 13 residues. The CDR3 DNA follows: TGTGCCAGCAGTAGACCCCTGGGCTATGGCTACACCTTC. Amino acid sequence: CASSRPLGYGYTF.

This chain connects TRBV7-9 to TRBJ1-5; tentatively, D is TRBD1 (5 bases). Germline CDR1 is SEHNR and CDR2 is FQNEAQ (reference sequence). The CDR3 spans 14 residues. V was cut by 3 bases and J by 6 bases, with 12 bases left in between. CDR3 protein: CASSFDSSSQPQHF. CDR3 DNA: TGTGCCAGCAGCTTCGACAGTTCGTCTCAGCCCCAGCATTTT.

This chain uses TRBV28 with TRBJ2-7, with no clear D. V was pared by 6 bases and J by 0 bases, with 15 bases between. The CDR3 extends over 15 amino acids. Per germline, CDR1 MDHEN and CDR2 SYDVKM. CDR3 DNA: TGTGCCAGCAGCCGCTCAGTGGCTAACTCCTACGAGCAGTACTTC. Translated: CASSRSVANSYEQYF.

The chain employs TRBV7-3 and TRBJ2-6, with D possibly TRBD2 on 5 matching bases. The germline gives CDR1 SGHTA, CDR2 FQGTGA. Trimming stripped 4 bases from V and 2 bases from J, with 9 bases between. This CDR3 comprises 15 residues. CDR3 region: CASSSSGTGANVLTF. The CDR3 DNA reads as TGTGCCAGCAGCTCCTCCGGGACTGGGGCCAACGTCCTGACTTTC.

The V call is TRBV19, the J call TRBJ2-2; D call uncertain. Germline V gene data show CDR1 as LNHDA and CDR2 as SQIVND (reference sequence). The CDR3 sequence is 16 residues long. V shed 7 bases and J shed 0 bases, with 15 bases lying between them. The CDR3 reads CASTLFGQANTGELFF. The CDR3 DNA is TGTGCCAGTACCCTCTTCGGGCAGGCGAACACCGGGGAGCTGTTTTTT.

CDR3 protein: CASTDSVQMNTEAFF. In DNA, the CDR3 is TGTGCCAGTACGGACTCTGTGCAGATGAACACTGAAGCTTTCTTT. This rearrangement joins TRBV19 to TRBJ1-1; D gene unclear. The CDR3 is 15 amino acids. Germline lookup yields CDR1 LNHDA and CDR2 SQIVND (reference sequence). V shed 7 bases and J shed 0 bases, with 15 bases lying between them.

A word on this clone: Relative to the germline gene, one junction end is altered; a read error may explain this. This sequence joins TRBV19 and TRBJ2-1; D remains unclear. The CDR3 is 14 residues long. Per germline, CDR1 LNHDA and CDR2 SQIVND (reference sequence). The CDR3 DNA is TGTGCCAGTAGTATCCCGGGCTCCTTCAATGAGCAGTTCTTC. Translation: CASSIPGSFNEQFF.

As DNA, the CDR3 is TGTGCCAGCAGCCATCGGACAGGAAACACCGGGGAGCTGTTTTTT. Translation gives CASSHRTGNTGELFF. This rearrangement joins TRBV5-4 to TRBJ2-2; 7 nucleotides line up with TRBD1. V was pared by 4 bases and J by 2 bases, with 5 bases of the junction left unmatched. CDR1 SGHNT and CDR2 YYREEE come from the germline V gene (reference sequence). This CDR3 contains 15 residues.

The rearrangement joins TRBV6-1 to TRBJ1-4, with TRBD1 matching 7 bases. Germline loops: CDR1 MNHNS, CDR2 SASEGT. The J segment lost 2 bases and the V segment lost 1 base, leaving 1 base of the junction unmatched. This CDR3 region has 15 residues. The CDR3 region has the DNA TGTGCCAGCAGTGAAGACAGGGGTACTAATGAAAAACTGTTTTTT. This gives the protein CASSEDRGTNEKLFF.

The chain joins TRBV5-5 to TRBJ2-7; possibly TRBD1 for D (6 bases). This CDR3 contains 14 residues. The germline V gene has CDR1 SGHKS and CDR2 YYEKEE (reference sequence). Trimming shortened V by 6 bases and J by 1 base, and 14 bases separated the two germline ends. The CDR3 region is CASISPQGSYEQYF. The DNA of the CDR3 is TGTGCCAGCATTTCGCCGCAGGGGTCCTACGAGCAGTACTTC.

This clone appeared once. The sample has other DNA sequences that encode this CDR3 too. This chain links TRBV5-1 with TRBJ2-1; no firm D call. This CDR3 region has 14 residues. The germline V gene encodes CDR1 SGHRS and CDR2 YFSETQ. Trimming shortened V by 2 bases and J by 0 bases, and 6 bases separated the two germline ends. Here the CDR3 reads CASSLSGSYNEQFF. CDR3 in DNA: TGCGCCAGCAGCTTATCCGGCTCCTACAATGAGCAGTTCTTC.

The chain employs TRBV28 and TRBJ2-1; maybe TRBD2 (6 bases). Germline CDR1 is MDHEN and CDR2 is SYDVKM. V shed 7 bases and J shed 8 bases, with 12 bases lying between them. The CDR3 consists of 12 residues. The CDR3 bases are TGTGCCAGCACGGCGCGGGACCATGAGCAGTTCTTC. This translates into CASTARDHEQFF.

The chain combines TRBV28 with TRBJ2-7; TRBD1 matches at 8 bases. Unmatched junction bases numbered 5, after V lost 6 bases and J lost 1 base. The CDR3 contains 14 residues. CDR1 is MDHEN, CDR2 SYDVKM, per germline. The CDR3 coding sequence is TGTGCCAGCAGACGTGACAGGGGATCCTACGAGCAGTACTTC. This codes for CASRRDRGSYEQYF.

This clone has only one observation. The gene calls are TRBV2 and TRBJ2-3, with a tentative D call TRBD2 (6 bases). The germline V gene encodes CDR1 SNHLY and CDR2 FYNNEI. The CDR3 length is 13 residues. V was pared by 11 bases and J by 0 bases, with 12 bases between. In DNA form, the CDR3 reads TGTGCCTTCGCGGGGACTAGCACAGATACGCAGTATTTT. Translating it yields CAFAGTSTDTQYF.